The 4 T cell receptor beta chains below all came from one sample that was sequenced in a study of T cells in localized non-small cell lung cancer. Clones were sequenced by immunoSEQ multiplex PCR, and TCRdb holds only the in-frame ones, with some missing. The sample carries more than 1,500 clones, over 15% recorded once. Sequenced material: normal lung tissue next to the tumor, taken before any cancer treatment. The receptors stem from a man aged 40 to 70 with stage II squamous cell lung carcinoma.

This clone showed up just a few times. The rearrangement uses TRBV5-1 and TRBJ2-7, with D tentatively TRBD2 (6 bases). The CDR3 length is 14 residues. Trimming pared 6 bases from V and 2 bases from J, leaving 15 bases between. Germline V lookup: CDR1 SGHRS, CDR2 YFSETQ. This CDR3 is CASTLDAGTYEQYF. The DNA for the CDR3 is TGCGCCAGCACGTTGGACGCGGGGACCTACGAGCAGTACTTC.

This clone is judged medium-sized (0.01 to 0.1%). A read error may account for a junction end that differs from germline. The genes are TRBV6-8 and TRBJ2-3, with TRBD2 matching over 9 bases. The CDR3 length is 15 residues. Per the germline V gene, CDR1 is MNHGY and CDR2 is SAAAGT. In DNA, the CDR3 is TGTGCCAGCAGTGACTCCGGCGGGGGGGCCGATACGCAGTATTTT. Its protein is CASSDSGGGADTQYF.

This clone was counted ten times or more. V gene TRBV11-3 combines with J gene TRBJ2-2; 10 bases are shared with TRBD1. V dropped 5 bases and J dropped 3; count of bases not matched to a gene: 3. The germline gives CDR1 SGHNT, CDR2 YENEEA. The CDR3 consists of 15 residues. CDR3 loop: CASSLGTGDTGELFF. CDR3 nucleotide sequence: TGTGCCAGCAGCCTCGGGACAGGGGACACCGGGGAGCTGTTTTTT.

This rearrangement joins TRBV19 to TRBJ2-3; possible D gene TRBD1, 6 bases. The V gene's germline CDR1 is LNHDA and CDR2 SQIVND (reference sequence). Trimming pared 6 bases from V and 1 base from J, leaving 11 bases between. The CDR3 is made up of 14 amino acids. The DNA of the CDR3 is TGTGCCAGTAGCCGACAGGCAGGCACAGATACGCAGTATTTT. It encodes CASSRQAGTDTQYF. The full variable domain, in which reference TRBV19 and TRBJ2-3 provide the parts outside the CDR3, is DGGITQSPKYLFRKEGQNVTLSCEQNLNHDAMYWYRQDPGQGLRLIYYSQIVNDFQKGDIAEGYSVSREKKESFPLTVTSAQKNPTAFYLCASSRQAGTDTQYFGPGTRLTVL.